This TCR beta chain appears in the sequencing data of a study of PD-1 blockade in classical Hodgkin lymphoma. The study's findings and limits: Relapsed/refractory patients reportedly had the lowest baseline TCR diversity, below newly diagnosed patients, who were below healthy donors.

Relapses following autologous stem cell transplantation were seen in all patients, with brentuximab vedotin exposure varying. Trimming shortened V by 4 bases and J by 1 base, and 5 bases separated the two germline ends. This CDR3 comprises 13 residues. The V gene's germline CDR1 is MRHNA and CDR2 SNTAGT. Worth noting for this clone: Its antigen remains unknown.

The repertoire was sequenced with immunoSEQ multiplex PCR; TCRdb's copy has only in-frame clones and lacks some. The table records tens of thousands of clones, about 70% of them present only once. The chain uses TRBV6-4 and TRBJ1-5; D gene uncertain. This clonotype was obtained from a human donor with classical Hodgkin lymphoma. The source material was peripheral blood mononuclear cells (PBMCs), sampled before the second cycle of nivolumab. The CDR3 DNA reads TGTGCCAGCAGTGTGGGCAGCAATCAGCCCCAGCATTTT. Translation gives CASSVGSNQPQHF.